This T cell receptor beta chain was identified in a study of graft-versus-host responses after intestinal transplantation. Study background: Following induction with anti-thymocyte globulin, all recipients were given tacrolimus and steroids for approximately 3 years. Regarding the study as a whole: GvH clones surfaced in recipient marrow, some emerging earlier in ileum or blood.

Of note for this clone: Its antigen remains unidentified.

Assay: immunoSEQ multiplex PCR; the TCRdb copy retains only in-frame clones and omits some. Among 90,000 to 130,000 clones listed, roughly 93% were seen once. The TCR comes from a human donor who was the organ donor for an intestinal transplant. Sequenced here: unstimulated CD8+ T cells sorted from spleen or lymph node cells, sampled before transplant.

CDR3: CASSLVGNQPQHF. The CDR3 DNA is TGTGCCAGCAGCTTGGTGGGGAATCAGCCCCAGCATTTT. The chain combines TRBV5-6 with TRBJ1-5; no firm D call. Germline V gene data show CDR1 as SGHDT and CDR2 as YYEEEE. The CDR3 spans 13 residues. Trimming pared 0 bases from V and 4 bases from J, leaving 5 bases between.